Following are 2 T cell receptor beta chains from one sample sequenced in a study of cytomegalovirus exposure and HLA in healthy donors. Sequencing used immunoSEQ multiplex PCR; TCRdb keeps in-frame clones, though not all of them. The profile shows 200,000 or so clones, 84% of them singletons. Material: PBMCs. All receptors derive from a man aged 18-30 years in good health and CMV-seropositive.

This clone was found a few times. J is TRBJ1-3 and V is TRBV29-1; D is ambiguous. V lost 4 bases and J 2 bases, leaving 9 bases between the germline ends. There are 13 residues in the CDR3. Germline V gene data show CDR1 as SQVTM and CDR2 as ANQGSEA. CDR3: CSVAQNTGNTIYF. The CDR3 region has the DNA TGCAGCGTTGCACAGAACACTGGAAACACCATATATTTT.

This chain connects TRBV2 to TRBJ1-4, with TRBD1 as a possible D gene (5 bases). The CDR3 sequence is 14 residues long. The germline gives CDR1 SNHLY, CDR2 FYNNEI. V was shortened by 6 bases and J by 6 bases, with 14 bases between the two germline ends. The CDR3 DNA follows: TGTGCCAGCAGGAGCAGGGTTGGAGATGAAAAACTGTTTTTT. Protein: CASRSRVGDEKLFF.